This T cell receptor (beta chain) was sequenced during a study of a mutant IDH1 vaccine in newly diagnosed glioma. Germline CDR1 and CDR2: SGHNT and YENEEA. Deletions cut 3 bases from V and 7 bases from J, with 10 bases between. The CDR3 totals 12 residues. The protocol was immunoSEQ multiplex PCR, while the TCRdb copy is restricted to in-frame clones and leaves out a portion. The profile covers under 35,000 clones, with roughly four fifths appearing a single time and roughly 20% taken by the ten largest. The time point is: baseline, week 1 (first vaccination visit). The treatment denotes: pre-vaccination baseline after standard-of-care therapy.

The sample consisted of PBMCs, taken from a glioma patient treated with radiotherapy, temozolomide or both. The receptor was isolated from a man aged 30 to 45 with glioma. The chain combines TRBV11-3 with TRBJ2-7, with TRBD2 as a possible D gene (6 bases). CDR3 DNA: TGTGCCAGCAGCTTTGGTGGGGGGGAGCAGTACTTC. Its translation is CASSFGGGEQYF.